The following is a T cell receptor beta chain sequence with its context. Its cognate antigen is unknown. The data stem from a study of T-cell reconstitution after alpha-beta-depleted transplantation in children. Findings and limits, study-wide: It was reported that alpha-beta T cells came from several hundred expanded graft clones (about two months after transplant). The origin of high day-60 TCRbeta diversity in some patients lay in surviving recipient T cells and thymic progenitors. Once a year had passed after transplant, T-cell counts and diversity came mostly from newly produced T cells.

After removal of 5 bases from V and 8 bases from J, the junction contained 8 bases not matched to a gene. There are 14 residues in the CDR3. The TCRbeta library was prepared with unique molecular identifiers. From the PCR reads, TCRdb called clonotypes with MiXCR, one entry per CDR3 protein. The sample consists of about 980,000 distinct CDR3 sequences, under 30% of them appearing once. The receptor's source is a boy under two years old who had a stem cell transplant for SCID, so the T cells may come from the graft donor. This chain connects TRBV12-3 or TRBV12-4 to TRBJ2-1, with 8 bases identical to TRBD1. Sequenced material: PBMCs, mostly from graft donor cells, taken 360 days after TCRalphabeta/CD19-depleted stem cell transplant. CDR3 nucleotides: TGTGCCAGCAGTCTTATCAGGGGGCTTGATGAGCAGTTCTTC. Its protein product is CASSLIRGLDEQFF.